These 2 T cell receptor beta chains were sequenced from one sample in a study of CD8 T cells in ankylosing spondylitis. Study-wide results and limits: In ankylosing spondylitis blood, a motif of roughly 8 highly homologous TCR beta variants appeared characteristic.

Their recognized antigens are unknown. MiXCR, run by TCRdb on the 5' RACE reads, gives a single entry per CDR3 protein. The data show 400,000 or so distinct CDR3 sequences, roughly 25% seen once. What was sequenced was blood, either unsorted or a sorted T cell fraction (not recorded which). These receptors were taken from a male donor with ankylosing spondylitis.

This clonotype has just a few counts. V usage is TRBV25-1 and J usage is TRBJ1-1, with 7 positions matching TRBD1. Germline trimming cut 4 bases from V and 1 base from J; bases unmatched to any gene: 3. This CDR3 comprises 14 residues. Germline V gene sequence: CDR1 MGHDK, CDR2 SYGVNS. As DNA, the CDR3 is TGTGCCAGCAGTGGACAGGGCGAGAACACTGAAGCTTTCTTT. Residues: CASSGQGENTEAFF.

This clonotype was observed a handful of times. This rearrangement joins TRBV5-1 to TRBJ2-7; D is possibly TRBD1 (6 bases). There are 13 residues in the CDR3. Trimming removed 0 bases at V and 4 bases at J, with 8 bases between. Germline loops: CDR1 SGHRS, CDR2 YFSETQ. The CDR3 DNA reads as TGCGCCAGCAGCTTGGACAGGGTATACGAGCAGTACTTC. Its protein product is CASSLDRVYEQYF. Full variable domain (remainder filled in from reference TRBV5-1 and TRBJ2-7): KAGVTQTPRYLIKTRGQQVTLSCSPISGHRSVSWYQQTPGQGLQFLFEYFSETQRNKGNFPGRFSGRQFSNSRSEMNVSTLELGDSALYLCASSLDRVYEQYFGPGTRLTVT.